Below are 19 T cell receptor beta chains sequenced from a single sample in a study of control samples from healthy donors and cancer patients (TCRdb year 2020). The library was generated by the immunoSEQ multiplex PCR assay. TCRdb took this table from immuneACCESS and kept in-frame rearrangements with V and J called. Such tables lack part of the clones; where checked against another copy, unresolved V genes explain under half of the gap, and the rest is unexplained. Recorded for this sample are more than 65,000 clones; under 85% of them occurred a single time. Of the sample, roughly 14% falls within the top ten clones. Sequencing input: blood. These receptors were obtained from a man in his sixties in good health.

The rearrangement links TRBV19 to TRBJ1-2; no definite D call. The CDR3 consists of 15 residues. Trimming removed 3 bases from V and 8 bases from J, with 19 bases in between. CDR1 and CDR2 from the germline V gene are LNHDA and SQIVND (reference sequence). The CDR3 nucleotides read TGTGCCAGTAGTATTGGTGGCCAATCCTTCTTCGGCTACACCTTC. It is translated as CASSIGGQSFFGYTF.

J is TRBJ2-1 and V is TRBV30; D remains ambiguous. Germline assignment: CDR1 GTSNPN and CDR2 SVGIG (reference sequence). Trimming stripped 0 bases from V and 0 bases from J, with 6 bases between. CDR3 length: 14 residues. Here the CDR3 reads CAWSVPGSYNEQFF. For the CDR3, the DNA is TGTGCCTGGAGTGTACCCGGCTCCTACAATGAGCAGTTCTTC.

V usage is TRBV12-3 or TRBV12-4 and J usage is TRBJ2-3; D unresolved. There are 12 residues in the CDR3. The ends were cut back, 7 bases at V and 3 bases at J, with 8 bases in the middle. CDR3 sequence reads: CASTRRTDTQYF. The CDR3 nucleotides are TGTGCCAGCACTCGGAGAACAGATACGCAGTATTTT.

V gene TRBV5-5 combines with J gene TRBJ2-3, with TRBD1 matching 7 bases. CDR3 length equals 16 residues. Germline values: CDR1 SGHKS, CDR2 YYEKEE (reference sequence). The J segment lost 2 bases and the V segment lost 4 bases, leaving 10 bases of the junction unmatched. In DNA form, the CDR3 reads TGTGCCAGCAGCCAGGGGACAGTCTTTAACACAGATACGCAGTATTTT. This translates into CASSQGTVFNTDTQYF.

The chain links TRBV6-5 to TRBJ2-5, with unresolved D. Per the germline V gene, CDR1 is MNHEY and CDR2 is SVGAGI. The V gene lost 0 bases and the J gene lost 7 bases, with 12 bases spanning the gap. The CDR3 is 14 residues long. CDR3 in DNA: TGTGCCAGCAGTTACTCGGACCCATTTGCGACCCAGTACTTC. This encodes CASSYSDPFATQYF.

V and J are TRBV27 and TRBJ1-2; the D gene is possibly TRBD1 (5 bases). V gave up 8 bases and J gave up 8 bases, with 21 bases separating them. Germline V gives CDR1 MNHEY, CDR2 SMNVEV (reference sequence). This CDR3 contains 14 residues. This CDR3 is CASAQGSSFGGYTF. CDR3 nucleotides: TGTGCCAGCGCCCAGGGTAGTTCTTTTGGGGGCTACACCTTC.

This chain links TRBV5-1 with TRBJ2-3, with 9 bases identical to TRBD1. J was trimmed by 1 base and V by 4 bases; bases with no gene match: 7. Germline CDR1 reads SGHRS; CDR2 reads YFSETQ. This CDR3 region has 16 residues. CDR3 sequence (DNA): TGCGCCAGCAGCCTCGGACAGGGGCCGGGCACAGATACGCAGTATTTT. It encodes CASSLGQGPGTDTQYF. The variable domain in full, completed from reference TRBV5-1 and TRBJ2-3, reads KAGVTQTPRYLIKTRGQQVTLSCSPISGHRSVSWYQQTPGQGLQFLFEYFSETQRNKGNFPGRFSGRQFSNSRSEMNVSTLELGDSALYLCASSLGQGPGTDTQYFGPGTRLTVL.

The V gene is TRBV10-3, the J gene TRBJ2-1, with unresolved D. The CDR3 loop spans 13 amino acids. Per the germline V gene, CDR1 is ENHRY and CDR2 is SYGVKD. V lost 9 bases and J 4 bases, leaving 13 bases between the germline ends. The CDR3 DNA reads as TGTGCCATTGCAGACCGGATTTACAATGAGCAGTTCTTC. Its translation is CAIADRIYNEQFF.

This clone occurred a few times. The CDR3, as DNA: TGTGCCAGCACCCAAAAGGAGGTTTACGAGCAGTACTTC. Its protein product is CASTQKEVYEQYF. The J gene is TRBJ2-7, the V gene TRBV27, with D possibly matching TRBD2 (5 bases). Germline values: CDR1 MNHEY, CDR2 SMNVEV (reference sequence). CDR3 size: 13 residues. V was shortened by 7 bases and J by 4 bases, with 14 bases between the two germline ends.

V is TRBV19 and J is TRBJ1-5; D is possibly TRBD1 (5 bases). Trimming cost V 3 bases and J 1 base, with 22 bases left between them. This CDR3 spans 19 amino acids. Germline assignment: CDR1 LNHDA and CDR2 SQIVND (reference sequence). DNA for the CDR3: TGTGCCAGTAGTATCCCTCAGGACACAGTACTAAAGAGCAATCAGCCCCAGCATTTT. It translates to CASSIPQDTVLKSNQPQHF.

This rearrangement joins TRBV9 to TRBJ2-1, with 8 bases lining up with TRBD1. Germline V lookup: CDR1 SGDLS, CDR2 YYNGEE. This CDR3 region has 15 residues. Unmatched junction bases numbered 6, after V lost 4 bases and J lost 3 bases. CDR3 nucleotides: TGTGCCAGCAGCCCCCGGGACAGGAGCTACAATGAGCAGTTCTTC. Amino acids: CASSPRDRSYNEQFF.

The chain combines TRBV19 with TRBJ1-5; D call uncertain. The length of the CDR3 is 13 residues. Per germline, CDR1 LNHDA and CDR2 SQIVND (reference sequence). V shed 1 base and J shed 4 bases, with 5 bases lying between them. The CDR3 DNA reads TGTGCCAGTAGTATAGTCAGGAATCAGCCCCAGCATTTT. Translation: CASSIVRNQPQHF.

The chain recombines TRBV30 with TRBJ1-5; tentative D call: TRBD1 (6 bases). Between the trimmed V and J ends, which lost 0 bases and 6 bases, there was a span of 15 bases. CDR1 is GTSNPN, CDR2 SVGIG, per germline (reference sequence). CDR3 length: 15 residues. Written as DNA, the CDR3 is TGTGCCTGGAGTGTATTTGGGGGCGCGGGTCAGCCCCAGCATTTT. It encodes CAWSVFGGAGQPQHF. Based on the CDR3 plus reference TRBV30 and TRBJ1-5, the full variable domain is SQTIHQWPATLVQPVGSPLSLECTVEGTSNPNLYWYRQAAGRGLQLLFYSVGIGQISSEVPQNLSASRPQDRQFILSSKKLLLSDSGFYLCAWSVFGGAGQPQHFGDGTRLSIL.

This chain joins TRBV27 and TRBJ2-1; D may be TRBD1 (6 bases). The CDR3 length is 14 residues. Deletions cut 3 bases from V and 7 bases from J, with 13 bases between. The V gene's germline CDR1 is MNHEY and CDR2 SMNVEV (reference sequence). CDR3 coding DNA: TGTGCCAGCAGTTTCGGACAGCCTATTAATGAGCAGTTCTTC. Amino acids: CASSFGQPINEQFF.

The chain links TRBV6-7 to TRBJ1-3; tentatively, D is TRBD1 (6 bases). TRBV6-7 is an open reading frame, and its role is uncertain. V was trimmed by 6 bases and J by 7 bases, leaving 13 bases between them. The CDR3 covers 13 residues. This CDR3 reads CASSHREMNTIYF. The CDR3, as DNA: TGTGCCAGCAGCCACAGGGAGATGAACACCATATATTTT.

This chain uses TRBV10-3 with TRBJ2-7; a possible D gene is TRBD2 (5 bases). The ends were cut back, 0 bases at V and 0 bases at J, with 15 bases in the middle. The CDR3 covers 17 residues. The germline V gene has CDR1 ENHRY and CDR2 SYGVKD. The CDR3 loop reads CAISESVGSAGSYEQYF. CDR3 bases: TGTGCCATCAGTGAGTCGGTCGGTAGCGCCGGCTCCTACGAGCAGTACTTC.

The V and J genes are TRBV6-5 and TRBJ2-7, with D possibly matching TRBD2 (5 bases). The CDR3 is 14 residues long. V was cut by 3 bases and J by 4 bases, with 13 bases left in between. Germline CDR1 reads MNHEY; CDR2 reads SVGAGI. The CDR3 loop is CASSYRGTGYEQYF. Written as DNA, the CDR3 is TGTGCCAGCAGTTATCGGGGAACCGGTTACGAGCAGTACTTC.

In DNA, the CDR3 is TGTGCCAGCACCCCGGGACTAGCGGGGCGAAGCTCCTACGAGCAGTACTTC. This sequence encodes CASTPGLAGRSSYEQYF. The V gene is TRBV6-2 or TRBV6-3, the J gene TRBJ2-7; 13 nucleotides match TRBD2. The ends lost 7 bases at V and 0 bases at J; junction bases unmatched: 9. In germline, CDR1 is MNHEY, CDR2 SVGEGT. There are 17 residues in the CDR3.

The chain has TRBV7-3 and TRBJ2-3, with TRBD2 identical over 9 bases. CDR3 length: 15 residues. Germline values: CDR1 SGHTA, CDR2 FQGTGA. The junction had 2 bases not matched to a gene; V was cut back by 4 bases and J by 0 bases. DNA of the CDR3: TGTGCCAGCAGCTCTAGCGGGGTGAGCACAGATACGCAGTATTTT. Its protein is CASSSSGVSTDTQYF. The variable domain in full, completed from reference TRBV7-3 and TRBJ2-3, reads GAGVSQTPSNKVTEKGKYVELRCDPISGHTALYWYRQSLGQGPEFLIYFQGTGAADDSGLPNDRFFAVRPEGSVSTLKIQRTERGDSAVYLCASSSSGVSTDTQYFGPGTRLTVL.